The clone carrying this TCR beta chain was seen ten or more times. Antigen: not known. V lost 0 bases to trimming and J lost 6 bases, with 12 bases between them. The germline V gene has CDR1 LGHDT and CDR2 YNNKEL (reference sequence). CDR3 size: 15 residues. The entry originates in a study of T cell repertoires in cytomegalovirus infection. The study's findings and limits: The ex vivo response was dominated by HLA-C-restricted CMV-specific TCR beta clonotypes.

One entry per CDR3 protein results from TCRdb running MiXCR on the reads. The repertoire consists of fewer than 550,000 distinct CDR3 sequences, with approximately 16% occurring once and the leading ten covering roughly a quarter. The gene calls are TRBV3-1 and TRBJ2-1; D is ambiguous. The receptor's source is a human donor in good health (CMV status not recorded). Some clones in this sample may be carry-over from other donors' samples. Sequences were obtained from CD8+ T cells from PBMCs. For the CDR3, the DNA is TGTGCCAGCAGCCAAGAACGGTCGACGGGCAATGAGCAGTTCTTC. Protein: CASSQERSTGNEQFF.